The 27 T cell receptor beta chains below come from one sample, sequenced in a study of graft-versus-host responses after intestinal transplantation. Only in-frame clones appear in the TCRdb table, and some are missing; sequencing was by immunoSEQ multiplex PCR. The repertoire holds a few thousand clones, 40% to 45% seen once, with about 6% in the top ten. The authors plated some 200,000 CFSE-labeled responder cells with some 200,000 irradiated, violet-dye-labeled stimulator cells. The sample here was alloreactive CD8+ T cells from a mixed lymphocyte reaction culture, taken before transplantation. Described subset: CFSE-low proliferating T cells sorted from roughly six-day pre-transplant mixed lymphocyte reaction (GvH or HvG direction). Every receptor here comes from a human patient who was an organ donor for intestinal transplantation.

This chain connects TRBV5-1 to TRBJ2-5; 8 bases are shared with TRBD2. Trimming cost V 6 bases and J 4 bases; bases outside gene matches: 11. The CDR3 sequence is 15 residues long. Looked up from germline, CDR1 is SGHRS and CDR2 is YFSETQ. CDR3 protein: CASTSIAGSGETQYF. The CDR3 DNA is TGCGCCAGCACTTCTATAGCGGGATCGGGAGAGACCCAGTACTTC.

CDR3 in amino acids: CASSLPPNRVYNEQFF. Here the CDR3 DNA reads TGTGCCAGCAGCTTACCACCAAACAGGGTTTACAATGAGCAGTTCTTC. This chain joins TRBV7-8 and TRBJ2-1; weak D call: TRBD1 (6 bases). The V end lost 2 bases, the J end lost 4 bases, and 15 bases lay between the germline ends. This CDR3 contains 16 residues. CDR1 is SGHVS and CDR2 is FQNEAQ in the germline V gene.

V gene TRBV27 combines with J gene TRBJ2-1; TRBD1 might be the D (5 bases). Per germline, CDR1 MNHEY and CDR2 SMNVEV (reference sequence). This CDR3 spans 14 amino acids. Trimming pared 5 bases from V and 10 bases from J, leaving 18 bases between. CDR3 sequence (DNA): TGTGCCAGCAGTGTACAGGAGCTGCCGTGGGAGCAGTTCTTC. Protein: CASSVQELPWEQFF.

The chain joins TRBV27 to TRBJ2-7, with 13 bases that match TRBD2. CDR1 is MNHEY and CDR2 is SMNVEV in the germline V gene (reference sequence). This CDR3 spans 16 amino acids. With 3 bases clipped from V and 4 bases from J, the junction kept 6 bases outside the gene matches. The CDR3 DNA reads as TGTGCCAGCAGTTTGGCCGGGACTAGCGGGAAATACGAGCAGTACTTC. Protein: CASSLAGTSGKYEQYF.

This sequence joins TRBV11-2 and TRBJ2-7; 8 bases are shared with TRBD1. Germline V gene lookup returns CDR1 SGHAT and CDR2 FQNNGV. CDR3 length: 13 amino acids. Losses at the gene ends were 6 bases for V and 2 bases for J; bases not matched to a gene: 3. The CDR3 nucleotides read TGTGCCAGCAGATCGGGACAGGCCTACGAGCAGTACTTC. Its translation is CASRSGQAYEQYF.

By share of the sample, this clone is medium-sized. The CDR3: CASSLMGGAGTDTQYF. The DNA for the CDR3 is TGTGCCAGTAGTTTAATGGGGGGGGCCGGCACAGATACGCAGTATTTT. The V call is TRBV19, the J call TRBJ2-3; possibly TRBD2 for D (7 bases). V shed 5 bases and J shed 1 base, with 16 bases lying between them. Per germline, CDR1 LNHDA and CDR2 SQIVND (reference sequence). The CDR3 sequence is 16 residues long.

Sample share makes this clone large (0.1 to 1%). The chain couples TRBV2 to TRBJ2-7, with D maybe TRBD1 (7 bases). This CDR3 has 17 amino acids. In germline, CDR1 is SNHLY, CDR2 FYNNEI. Trimming removed 4 bases at V and 2 bases at J, with 21 bases between. This CDR3 reads CASSVAHPQGGTYEQYF. The DNA of the CDR3 is TGTGCCAGCAGTGTCGCCCACCCTCAGGGGGGAACCTACGAGCAGTACTTC.

This clone was found a few times. V and J are TRBV7-9 and TRBJ2-7; D is uncertain. Germline-derived CDR1 and CDR2 are SEHNR and FQNEAQ (reference sequence). V lost 1 base and J lost 6, with 13 bases in between. The CDR3 runs to 14 residues. Here the CDR3 reads CASSLDTPWAEQYF. DNA of the CDR3: TGTGCCAGCAGCTTAGACACCCCCTGGGCCGAGCAGTACTTC.

This clone appeared a few times. The V call is TRBV4-3, the J call TRBJ2-1; perhaps D is TRBD1 or TRBD2 (9 bases each). This CDR3 region has 21 residues. Germline V gene sequence: CDR1 LGHNA, CDR2 YSLEER. Deletions cut 1 base from V and 7 bases from J, with 32 bases between. The CDR3 nucleotides are TGCGCCAGCAGCCAAGGACAGGGGGGTTACCGTCTAGCGGGATTTGCGAATGAGCAGTTCTTC. Encoded protein: CASSQGQGGYRLAGFANEQFF.

This clone counts as large. J is TRBJ2-1 and V is TRBV4-1; perhaps TRBD2 as D (8 bases). The ends were cut back, 5 bases at V and 5 bases at J, with 16 bases in the middle. CDR1 is MGHRA and CDR2 is YSYEKL in the germline V gene. This CDR3 contains 15 residues. The CDR3 here is CASSLGTAGDNEQFF. In DNA form, the CDR3 reads TGCGCCAGCAGCTTGGGGACAGCGGGGGACAATGAGCAGTTCTTC.

The chain couples TRBV27 to TRBJ2-1; 7 positions match TRBD2. Trimming removed 4 bases from V and 6 bases from J; junction bases left unmatched: 6. CDR1 is MNHEY, CDR2 SMNVEV, per germline (reference sequence). The CDR3 covers 14 residues. CDR3 sequence: CASSYGLGINEQFF. CDR3 nucleotides: TGTGCCAGCAGTTATGGACTAGGTATCAATGAGCAGTTCTTC.

The rearrangement joins TRBV7-9 to TRBJ2-7, with 10 bases that match TRBD2. Unmatched junction bases numbered 7, after V lost 3 bases and J lost 2 bases. CDR3 size: 16 residues. The germline V gene has CDR1 SEHNR and CDR2 FQNEAQ (reference sequence). CDR3 amino acids: CASSLPSGRPPYEQYF. The CDR3 coding sequence is TGTGCCAGCAGCTTGCCTAGCGGGAGACCACCCTACGAGCAGTACTTC.

The chain has TRBV6-6 and TRBJ2-7; D is unresolved. The CDR3 sequence is 14 residues long. The germline V gene has CDR1 MNHNY and CDR2 SVGAGI (reference sequence). Trimming shortened V by 4 bases and J by 0 bases, and 10 bases separated the two germline ends. This CDR3 is CASSLVGRSYEQYF. CDR3 coding DNA: TGTGCCAGCAGTTTGGTTGGCCGCTCCTACGAGCAGTACTTC.

In this sample, this clone turned up a few times. The chain employs TRBV5-4 and TRBJ1-5; no clear D. Per the germline V gene, CDR1 is SGHNT and CDR2 is YYREEE (reference sequence). Trimming left V 4 bases short and J 6 bases short, with 14 bases between. The CDR3 covers 14 residues. Here the CDR3 reads CASSQVWGVQPQHF. CDR3 nucleotide sequence: TGTGCCAGCAGCCAAGTGTGGGGAGTTCAGCCCCAGCATTTT.

The chain is built from TRBV4-1 and TRBJ2-7; possibly TRBD1 for D (6 bases). The CDR3 sequence is 14 residues long. Trimming removed 3 bases at V and 2 bases at J, with 11 bases between. Germline assignment: CDR1 MGHRA and CDR2 YSYEKL. The CDR3 spells CASSHRTETYEQYF. CDR3 nucleotides: TGCGCCAGCAGCCACAGGACAGAGACCTACGAGCAGTACTTC.

Sample share makes this clone medium-sized (0.01 to 0.1%). The genes are TRBV27 and TRBJ2-3; D is undetermined. CDR1 is MNHEY, CDR2 SMNVEV, per germline (reference sequence). This CDR3 region has 15 residues. Trimming shortened V by 0 bases and J by 3 bases, and 10 bases separated the two germline ends. This CDR3 reads CASSLSARSTDTQYF. CDR3 bases: TGTGCCAGCAGTTTATCGGCGAGGAGTACAGATACGCAGTATTTT.

The gene calls are TRBV30 and TRBJ2-7, with a possible D match to TRBD2 (6 bases). Trimming removed 2 bases from V and 1 base from J, with 9 bases in between. Looked up from germline, CDR1 is GTSNPN and CDR2 is SVGIG (reference sequence). The CDR3 has 13 amino acids. CDR3 DNA sequence: TGTGCCTGGAGTTGGGACTTATCCTACGAGCAGTACTTC. Translated, it gives CAWSWDLSYEQYF.

The J gene is TRBJ1-1, the V gene TRBV27; no definite D call. V dropped 7 bases and J dropped 0 bases, with 18 bases sitting between them. CDR3 length equals 16 residues. CDR1 MNHEY and CDR2 SMNVEV come from the germline V gene (reference sequence). The CDR3 nucleotides read TGTGCCAGCATACCCTTCCCTTATACTATGAACACTGAAGCTTTCTTT. It is translated as CASIPFPYTMNTEAFF.

This clone was seen a few times. The chain has TRBV6-6 and TRBJ2-7, with D possibly TRBD2 on 6 matching bases. Trimming removed 4 bases at V and 2 bases at J, with 9 bases between. The V gene's germline CDR1 is MNHNY and CDR2 SVGAGI (reference sequence). The CDR3 extends over 13 amino acids. The CDR3 here is CASSSGLTYEQYF. CDR3 nucleotide sequence: TGTGCCAGCAGTTCGGGACTCACCTACGAGCAGTACTTC.

The gene calls are TRBV27 and TRBJ2-1; weak D call: TRBD2 (6 bases). Per the germline V gene, CDR1 is MNHEY and CDR2 is SMNVEV (reference sequence). Between the trimmed V and J ends, which lost 3 bases and 0 bases, there was a span of 9 bases. This CDR3 is 15 amino acids long. CDR3 coding DNA: TGTGCCAGCAGTTTCGGACTAAGCTCCTACAATGAGCAGTTCTTC. Translation: CASSFGLSSYNEQFF.

This clone was recorded a few times. The rearrangement links TRBV6-1 to TRBJ1-1; 9 positions match TRBD1. There are 14 residues in the CDR3. The V and J ends lost 11 bases and 5 bases, in that order; junction bases with no gene match: 12. The germline V gene has CDR1 MNHNS and CDR2 SASEGT. CDR3 sequence reads: CAAEQGAWRTEAFF. The DNA for the CDR3 is TGTGCCGCCGAACAGGGGGCTTGGAGAACTGAAGCTTTCTTT.

The chain joins TRBV6-5 to TRBJ1-1, with D uncertain. This CDR3 is 12 amino acids long. V was cut by 7 bases and J by 0 bases, with 6 bases left in between. CDR1 and CDR2 from the germline V gene are MNHEY and SVGAGI. The CDR3 region is CASTTMNTEAFF. Written as DNA, the CDR3 is TGTGCCAGCACTACTATGAACACTGAAGCTTTCTTT.

The rearrangement joins TRBV11-2 to TRBJ2-1; weak D call: TRBD1 (5 bases). Germline V gene lookup returns CDR1 SGHAT and CDR2 FQNNGV. Trimming left V 3 bases short and J 6 bases short, with 9 bases between. The CDR3 length is 13 residues. The CDR3 reads CASSFQGGNEQFF. The CDR3 nucleotides read TGTGCCAGCAGCTTCCAGGGTGGCAATGAGCAGTTCTTC. The full variable domain, completed using reference TRBV11-2 and TRBJ2-1, is EAGVAQSPRYKIIEKRQSVAFWCNPISGHATLYWYQQILGQGPKLLIQFQNNGVVDDSQLPKDRFSAERLKGVDSTLKIQPAKLEDSAVYLCASSFQGGNEQFFGPGTRLTVL.

Only one count was recorded for this clone. CDR3 residues: CASSDFSGGDTQYF. The DNA of the CDR3 is TGTGCCAGCAGTGACTTTAGCGGTGGAGATACGCAGTATTTT. V and J are TRBV6-4 and TRBJ2-3; D is perhaps TRBD2 (6 bases). Germline values: CDR1 MRHNA, CDR2 SNTAGT. Trimming took off 1 base at V and 5 bases at J, with 10 bases between the two ends. The CDR3 totals 14 residues.

The rearrangement links TRBV25-1 to TRBJ2-1, with TRBD2 as a possible D gene (5 bases). Between the trimmed V and J ends, which lost 8 bases and 5 bases, there was a span of 10 bases. The CDR3 totals 12 residues. Germline V gene data show CDR1 as MGHDK and CDR2 as SYGVNS. The CDR3 reads CASPTRDNEQFF. The DNA of the CDR3 is TGTGCCAGCCCTACTAGGGACAATGAGCAGTTCTTC.

Sample share makes this clone medium-sized. The rearrangement links TRBV4-1 to TRBJ1-2; D may be TRBD1 (6 bases). V was pared by 1 base and J by 8 bases, with 14 bases between. The CDR3 is 14 residues long. Germline V lookup: CDR1 MGHRA, CDR2 YSYEKL. The CDR3 DNA follows: TGCGCCAGCAGCCAAGGCGGGGGGGCGCGGGGCTACACCTTC. Encoded protein: CASSQGGGARGYTF.

The chain recombines TRBV7-6 with TRBJ2-7, with TRBD1 matching over 8 bases. CDR3 size: 15 residues. Germline CDR1 SGHVS, CDR2 FNYEAQ. V lost 4 bases, J lost 1 base, and 6 bases stayed unmatched. The CDR3 region is CASSCGQGISYEQYF. CDR3 bases: TGTGCCAGCAGCTGCGGACAGGGAATTTCCTACGAGCAGTACTTC.